Below are 15 T cell receptor beta chains sequenced from a single sample in a study of shared clonotypes between healthy human individuals. Sequenced by immunoSEQ multiplex PCR; TCRdb stores in-frame clones only, minus some. The repertoire consists of about 2.4 million clones, with over 85% occurring once and the leading ten covering about 0.38%. The sequenced sample consisted of naive CD4+ T cells from PBMCs. Subset given: CD45RA+ positively selected. Every receptor here comes from a man younger than 30 in good health. Some clones in this sample may be carry-over from other donors' samples.

This clone was recorded once. This chain uses TRBV10-3 with TRBJ2-2; D gene unclear. The germline V gene has CDR1 ENHRY and CDR2 SYGVKD. The CDR3 loop spans 17 amino acids. Trimming took 4 bases from V and 2 from J, leaving 17 bases between them. Here the CDR3 reads CAISAPPVGYNTGELFF. The CDR3 DNA reads TGTGCCATCAGTGCCCCGCCGGTTGGGTATAACACCGGGGAGCTGTTTTTT.

In regard to this clone: The same CDR3 arises from other DNA sequences in this sample as well. This sequence joins TRBV28 and TRBJ1-2, with no clear D. The V and J ends lost 6 bases and 3 bases respectively, with 17 bases between them. The CDR3 contains 15 residues. Germline V gene data show CDR1 as MDHEN and CDR2 as SYDVKM. The CDR3 bases are TGTGCCAGCAGCCCTAGAAGTGGTTGGGACTATGGCTACACCTTC. Its protein is CASSPRSGWDYGYTF.

This clone was seen a single time. This chain connects TRBV7-3 to TRBJ2-2; TRBD1 aligns across 9 bases. The CDR3 totals 16 residues. Germline CDR1 is SGHTA and CDR2 is FQGTGA. V dropped 2 bases and J dropped 10; count of bases not matched to a gene: 11. The CDR3, as DNA: TGTGCCAGCAGCTTAGGGGACAGGGTTCGACAGGAGGAGCTGTTTTTT. This sequence encodes CASSLGDRVRQEELFF.

CDR3 protein: CASSYRTSGTGETQYF. The CDR3 bases are TGTGCCAGCAGCTACAGGACTAGCGGGACCGGCGAGACCCAGTACTTC. This chain connects TRBV6-5 to TRBJ2-5, with 12 bases identical to TRBD2. Germline V lookup: CDR1 MNHEY, CDR2 SVGAGI. The CDR3 runs 16 residues. V gave up 6 bases and J gave up 5 bases; unmatched junction bases: 10.

The chain uses TRBV6-5 and TRBJ1-1; D may be TRBD1 (6 bases). The length of the CDR3 is 11 residues. Germline CDR1 reads MNHEY; CDR2 reads SVGAGI. The V end was cut by 11 bases, the J end by 8 bases, with 15 bases between. The CDR3 bases are TGTGCCGCCGGGGGCCGAGTAGAAGCTTTCTTT. This encodes CAAGGRVEAFF.

This chain joins TRBV29-1 and TRBJ2-1; TRBD2 aligns across 7 bases. The V segment lost 4 bases and the J segment 1 base; nucleotides outside the gene matches: 13. CDR1 and CDR2 (germline): SQVTM, ANQGSEA. This CDR3 region has 17 residues. The CDR3 loop reads CSVAGTKLVGSYNEQFF. As DNA, the CDR3 is TGCAGCGTTGCCGGGACTAAACTAGTGGGTTCCTACAATGAGCAGTTCTTC.

The rearrangement links TRBV7-3 to TRBJ2-7; TRBD1 aligns across 8 bases. The CDR3 has 15 amino acids. Germline V gene lookup returns CDR1 SGHTA and CDR2 FQGTGA. V gave up 5 bases and J gave up 4 bases; unmatched junction bases: 10. The CDR3 reads CASSVARGQGYEQYF. Here the CDR3 DNA reads TGTGCCAGCAGCGTGGCTCGAGGACAGGGATACGAGCAGTACTTC. The full variable domain, its missing parts supplied by reference TRBV7-3 and TRBJ2-7, is GAGVSQTPSNKVTEKGKYVELRCDPISGHTALYWYRQSLGQGPEFLIYFQGTGAADDSGLPNDRFFAVRPEGSVSTLKIQRTERGDSAVYLCASSVARGQGYEQYFGPGTRLTVT.

The genes are TRBV19 and TRBJ1-5, with 10 nucleotides matching TRBD1. J lost 7 bases, V lost 7 bases, and 7 bases had no gene match. CDR3 length: 14 amino acids. The germline V gene has CDR1 LNHDA and CDR2 SQIVND (reference sequence). The CDR3 reads CASTLGQGWQPQHF. The CDR3 DNA follows: TGTGCCAGTACCCTGGGACAGGGGTGGCAGCCCCAGCATTTT.

The CDR3 sequence is CSVSGDTRSYNEQFF. The DNA of the CDR3 is TGCAGCGTGAGTGGGGACACCCGCTCCTACAATGAGCAGTTCTTC. The chain couples TRBV29-1 to TRBJ2-1; a weak D match, TRBD1 (6 bases). V was cut by 6 bases and J by 0 bases, with 15 bases left in between. Germline V CDR1 and CDR2: SQVTM, ANQGSEA. CDR3 length equals 15 residues.

The chain joins TRBV15 to TRBJ2-1, with TRBD2 as a possible D gene (5 bases). V dropped 5 bases and J dropped 0 bases, with 8 bases sitting between them. Germline values: CDR1 LNHNV, CDR2 YYDKDF (reference sequence). The CDR3 runs 14 residues. The chain's CDR3 is CATSPAGSYNEQFF. CDR3 in DNA: TGTGCCACCAGCCCCGCGGGCTCCTACAATGAGCAGTTCTTC.

The chain carries TRBV20-1 and TRBJ2-7; TRBD1 agrees at 8 bases. The CDR3 totals 11 residues. Germline CDR1 is DFQATT and CDR2 is SNEGSKA (reference sequence). After removal of 5 bases from V and 5 bases from J, the junction contained 2 bases not matched to a gene. DNA of the CDR3: TGCAGTGCTGCAGGGGGCCACGAGCAGTACTTC. As protein: CSAAGGHEQYF.

This clone was seen only once. This sequence joins TRBV7-5 and TRBJ2-7. TRBV7-5 is a listed pseudogene. CDR3 length: 13 amino acids. The CDR3 reads CASSLSGGEQQYF. CDR3 nucleotide sequence: TGTGCCAGCAGCTTATCCGGGGGCGAGCAGCAGTACTTC.

The V call is TRBV5-1, the J call TRBJ1-3; D remains ambiguous. Trimming pared 3 bases from V and 4 bases from J, leaving 11 bases between. Germline lookup yields CDR1 SGHRS and CDR2 YFSETQ. This CDR3 comprises 14 residues. The CDR3 DNA sequence: TGCGCCAGCAGCTCCGGAACCGAAGGAAACACCATATATTTT. The encoded protein is CASSSGTEGNTIYF.

This chain connects TRBV28 to TRBJ2-3; weak D call: TRBD2 (5 bases). Germline loops: CDR1 MDHEN, CDR2 SYDVKM. The CDR3 covers 15 residues. Trimming stripped 5 bases from V and 4 bases from J, with 16 bases between. Here the CDR3 reads CASSPGTVGSDTQYF. In DNA, the CDR3 is TGTGCCAGCAGTCCGGGAACGGTTGGGTCAGATACGCAGTATTTT. The whole variable domain, filled in from reference TRBV28 and TRBJ2-3, reads DVKVTQSSRYLVKRTGEKVFLECVQDMDHENMFWYRQDPGLGLRLIYFSYDVKMKEKGDIPEGYSVSREKKERFSLILESASTNQTSMYLCASSPGTVGSDTQYFGPGTRLTVL.

On this clone itself: Other DNA variants within this sample encode the same CDR3. The chain employs TRBV5-1 and TRBJ2-7; 9 bases are a match to TRBD2. The V gene's germline CDR1 is SGHRS and CDR2 YFSETQ. With 0 bases clipped from V and 2 bases from J, the junction kept 3 bases outside the gene matches. The CDR3 contains 15 residues. CDR3 amino acids: CASSLGLAGTYEQYF. The CDR3 coding sequence is TGCGCCAGCAGCTTGGGCCTAGCGGGGACCTACGAGCAGTACTTC.